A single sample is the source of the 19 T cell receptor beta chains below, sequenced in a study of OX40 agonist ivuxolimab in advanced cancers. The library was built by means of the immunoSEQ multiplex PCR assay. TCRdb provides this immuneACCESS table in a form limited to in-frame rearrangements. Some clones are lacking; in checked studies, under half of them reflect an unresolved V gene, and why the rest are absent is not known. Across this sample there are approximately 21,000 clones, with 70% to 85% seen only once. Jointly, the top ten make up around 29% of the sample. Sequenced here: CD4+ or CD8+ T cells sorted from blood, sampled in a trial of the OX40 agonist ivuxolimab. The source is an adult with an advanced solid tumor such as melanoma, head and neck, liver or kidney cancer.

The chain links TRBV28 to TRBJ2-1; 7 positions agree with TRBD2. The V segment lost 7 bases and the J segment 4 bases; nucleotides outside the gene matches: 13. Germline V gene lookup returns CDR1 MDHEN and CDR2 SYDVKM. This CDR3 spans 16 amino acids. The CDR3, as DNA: TGTGCCAGCACCTTAACTCTAGCGGAGATATACAATGAGCAGTTCTTC. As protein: CASTLTLAEIYNEQFF.

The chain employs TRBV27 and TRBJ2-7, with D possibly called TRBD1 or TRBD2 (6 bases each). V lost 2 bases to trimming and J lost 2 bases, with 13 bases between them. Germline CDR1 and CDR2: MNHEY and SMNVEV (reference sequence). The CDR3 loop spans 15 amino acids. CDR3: CASSLREDSPYEQYF. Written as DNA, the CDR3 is TGTGCCAGCAGTTTAAGGGAGGACAGCCCCTACGAGCAGTACTTC.

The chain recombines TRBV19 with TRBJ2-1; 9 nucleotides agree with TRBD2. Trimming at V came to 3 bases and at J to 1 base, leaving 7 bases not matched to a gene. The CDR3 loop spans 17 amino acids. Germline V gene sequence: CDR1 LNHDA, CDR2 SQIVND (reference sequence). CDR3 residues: CASSITLTSGSYNEQFF. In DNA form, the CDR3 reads TGTGCCAGTAGTATCACCCTGACTAGCGGTTCCTACAATGAGCAGTTCTTC.

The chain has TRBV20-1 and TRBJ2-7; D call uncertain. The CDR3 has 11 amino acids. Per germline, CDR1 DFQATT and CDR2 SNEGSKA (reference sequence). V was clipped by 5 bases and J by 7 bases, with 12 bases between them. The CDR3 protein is CSADYLREQYF. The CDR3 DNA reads TGCAGTGCTGATTACCTACGAGAGCAGTACTTC.

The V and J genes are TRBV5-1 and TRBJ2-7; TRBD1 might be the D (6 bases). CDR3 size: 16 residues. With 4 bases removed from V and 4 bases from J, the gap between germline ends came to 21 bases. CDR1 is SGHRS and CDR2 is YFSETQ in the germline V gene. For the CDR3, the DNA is TGCGCCAGCAGCCCTTTACAGGGCCCTCAGCCGTACGAGCAGTACTTC. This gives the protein CASSPLQGPQPYEQYF.

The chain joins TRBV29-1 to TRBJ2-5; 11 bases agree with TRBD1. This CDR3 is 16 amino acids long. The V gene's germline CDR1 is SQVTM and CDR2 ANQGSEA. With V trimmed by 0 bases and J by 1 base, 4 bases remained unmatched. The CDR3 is CSVEDWGTGGQETQYF. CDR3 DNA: TGCAGCGTTGAAGATTGGGGGACAGGGGGCCAAGAGACCCAGTACTTC.

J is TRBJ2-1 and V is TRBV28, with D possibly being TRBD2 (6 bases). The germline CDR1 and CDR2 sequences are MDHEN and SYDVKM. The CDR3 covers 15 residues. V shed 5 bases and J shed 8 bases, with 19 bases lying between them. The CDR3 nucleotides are TGTGCCAGCAGTCCCGAGGCGGGGACGTCGGATGAGCAGTTCTTC. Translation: CASSPEAGTSDEQFF.

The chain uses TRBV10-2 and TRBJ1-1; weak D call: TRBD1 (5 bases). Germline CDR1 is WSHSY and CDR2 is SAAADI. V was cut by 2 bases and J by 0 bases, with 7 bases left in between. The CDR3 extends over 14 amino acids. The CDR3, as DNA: TGCGCCAGCAGTGAGCAGGGATTGAACACTGAAGCTTTCTTT. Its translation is CASSEQGLNTEAFF.

CDR3 in amino acids: CAISGEAGTHQPQHF. The CDR3, as DNA: TGTGCCATCAGTGGCGAAGCCGGGACCCATCAGCCCCAGCATTTT. V and J are TRBV10-3 and TRBJ1-5; D might be TRBD1 (5 bases). CDR1 and CDR2 from the germline V gene are ENHRY and SYGVKD. Trimming took off 4 bases at V and 5 bases at J, with 15 bases between the two ends. The CDR3 has 15 residues.

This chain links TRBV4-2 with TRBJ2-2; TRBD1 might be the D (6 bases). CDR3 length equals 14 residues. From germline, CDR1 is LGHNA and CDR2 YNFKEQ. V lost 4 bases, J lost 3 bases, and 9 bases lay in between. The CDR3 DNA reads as TGTGCCAGCAGCCCAGGGGCCGACACCGGGGAGCTGTTTTTT. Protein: CASSPGADTGELFF.

For the CDR3, the DNA is TGTGCCAGCAGCCCGCAGGGGAGGCCAGATACGCAGTATTTT. It codes for CASSPQGRPDTQYF. V is TRBV9 and J is TRBJ2-3; D possibly matches TRBD1 or TRBD2 (6 bases each). Germline CDR1 reads SGDLS; CDR2 reads YYNGEE. Deletions cut 4 bases from V and 4 bases from J, with 13 bases between. The CDR3 extends over 14 amino acids.

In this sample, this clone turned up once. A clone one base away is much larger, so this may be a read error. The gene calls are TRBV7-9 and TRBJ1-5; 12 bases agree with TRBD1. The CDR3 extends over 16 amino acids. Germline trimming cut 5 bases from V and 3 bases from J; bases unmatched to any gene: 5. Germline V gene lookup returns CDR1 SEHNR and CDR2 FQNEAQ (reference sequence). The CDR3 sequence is CASSDGTGGPNQPQHF. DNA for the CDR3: TGTGCCAGCAGCGACGGGACAGGGGGCCCCAATCAGCCCCAGCATTTT.

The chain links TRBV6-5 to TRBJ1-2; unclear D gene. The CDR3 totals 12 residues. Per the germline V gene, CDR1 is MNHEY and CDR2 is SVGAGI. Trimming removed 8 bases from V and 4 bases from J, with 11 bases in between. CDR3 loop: CASLSEAYGYTF. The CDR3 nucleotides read TGTGCCAGCCTGTCTGAAGCCTATGGCTACACCTTC.

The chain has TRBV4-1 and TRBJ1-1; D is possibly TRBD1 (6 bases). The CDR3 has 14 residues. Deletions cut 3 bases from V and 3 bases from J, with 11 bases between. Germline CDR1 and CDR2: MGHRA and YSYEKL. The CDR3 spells CASSQFQGYTEAFF. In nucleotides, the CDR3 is TGCGCCAGCAGCCAGTTCCAGGGGTACACTGAAGCTTTCTTT.

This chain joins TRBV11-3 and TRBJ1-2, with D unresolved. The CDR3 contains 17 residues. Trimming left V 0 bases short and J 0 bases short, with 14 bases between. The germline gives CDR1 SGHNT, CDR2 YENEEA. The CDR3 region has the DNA TGTGCCAGCAGCTTAGATTGCGTGAACCCGGCTAACTATGGCTACACCTTC. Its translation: CASSLDCVNPANYGYTF.

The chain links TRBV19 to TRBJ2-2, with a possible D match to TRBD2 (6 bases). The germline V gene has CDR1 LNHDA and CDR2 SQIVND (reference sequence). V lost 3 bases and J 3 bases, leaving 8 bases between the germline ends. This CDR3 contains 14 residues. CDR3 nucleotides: TGTGCCAGTAGTATCGGGAGTTACACCGGGGAGCTGTTTTTT. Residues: CASSIGSYTGELFF.

CDR3 sequence: CASSRQGKTQYF. CDR3 nucleotides: TGTGCCAGCTCCCGACAGGGGAAGACCCAGTACTTC. V usage is TRBV28 and J usage is TRBJ2-5, with 8 bases lining up with TRBD1. Trimming at V came to 8 bases and at J to 6 bases, leaving 5 bases not matched to a gene. The germline CDR1 and CDR2 sequences are MDHEN and SYDVKM. The CDR3 sequence is 12 residues long.

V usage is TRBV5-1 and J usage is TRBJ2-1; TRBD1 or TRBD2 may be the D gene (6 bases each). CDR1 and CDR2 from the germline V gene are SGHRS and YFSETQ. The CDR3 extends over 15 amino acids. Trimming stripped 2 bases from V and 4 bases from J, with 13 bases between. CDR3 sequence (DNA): TGCGCCAGCAGCTTCGGGAGAGGGGGTTACAATGAGCAGTTCTTC. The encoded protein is CASSFGRGGYNEQFF.

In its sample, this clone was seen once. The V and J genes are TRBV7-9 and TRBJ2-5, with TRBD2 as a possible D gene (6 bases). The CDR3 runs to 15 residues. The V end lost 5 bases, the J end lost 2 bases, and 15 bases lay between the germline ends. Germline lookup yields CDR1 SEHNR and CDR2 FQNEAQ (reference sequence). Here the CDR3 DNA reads TGTGCCAGCAGCACCCCTGGGGGGATTCAAGAGACCCAGTACTTC. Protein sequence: CASSTPGGIQETQYF. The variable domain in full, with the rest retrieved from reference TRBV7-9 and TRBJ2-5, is DTGVSQNPRHKITKRGQNVTFRCDPISEHNRLYWYRQTLGQGPEFLTYFQNEAQLEKSRLLSDRFSAERPKGSFSTLEIQRTEQGDSAMYLCASSTPGGIQETQYFGPGTRLLVL.